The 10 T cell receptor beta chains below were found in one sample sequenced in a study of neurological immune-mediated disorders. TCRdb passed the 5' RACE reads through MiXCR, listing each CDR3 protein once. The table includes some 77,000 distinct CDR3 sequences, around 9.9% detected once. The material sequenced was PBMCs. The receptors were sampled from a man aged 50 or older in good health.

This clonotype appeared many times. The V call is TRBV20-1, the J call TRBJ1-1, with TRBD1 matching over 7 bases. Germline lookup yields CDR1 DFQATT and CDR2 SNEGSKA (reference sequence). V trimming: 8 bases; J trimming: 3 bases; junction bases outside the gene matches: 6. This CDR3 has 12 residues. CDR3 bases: TGCAGTCCTCAGGGGGATGACACTGAAGCTTTCTTT. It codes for CSPQGDDTEAFF.

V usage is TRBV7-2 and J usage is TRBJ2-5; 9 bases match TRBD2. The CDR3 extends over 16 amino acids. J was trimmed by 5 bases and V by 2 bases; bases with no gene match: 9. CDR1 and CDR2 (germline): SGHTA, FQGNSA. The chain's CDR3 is CASSLSGGRALETQYF. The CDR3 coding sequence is TGTGCCAGCAGCTTATCTGGCGGGAGGGCCTTGGAGACCCAGTACTTC.

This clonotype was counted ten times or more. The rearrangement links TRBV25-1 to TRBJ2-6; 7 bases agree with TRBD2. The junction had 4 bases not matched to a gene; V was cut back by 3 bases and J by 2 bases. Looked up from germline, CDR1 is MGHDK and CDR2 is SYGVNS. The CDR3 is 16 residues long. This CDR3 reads CASSDRGGTGANVLTF. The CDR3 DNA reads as TGTGCCAGCAGTGATCGGGGAGGGACTGGGGCCAACGTCCTGACTTTC.

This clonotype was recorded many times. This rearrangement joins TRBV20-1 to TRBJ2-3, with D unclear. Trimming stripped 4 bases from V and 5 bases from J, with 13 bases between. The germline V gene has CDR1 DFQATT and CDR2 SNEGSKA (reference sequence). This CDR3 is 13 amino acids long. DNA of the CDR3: TGCAGTGCTAAACGGCGCGGAGTAGATACGCAGTATTTT. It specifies CSAKRRGVDTQYF.

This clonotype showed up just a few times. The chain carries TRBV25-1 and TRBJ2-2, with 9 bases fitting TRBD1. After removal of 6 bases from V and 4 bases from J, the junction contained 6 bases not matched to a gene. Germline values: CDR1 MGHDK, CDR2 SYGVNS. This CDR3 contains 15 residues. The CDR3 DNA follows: TGTGCCAGCAGCAGACAGGGGGTGAGCACCGGGGAGCTGTTTTTT. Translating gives CASSRQGVSTGELFF.

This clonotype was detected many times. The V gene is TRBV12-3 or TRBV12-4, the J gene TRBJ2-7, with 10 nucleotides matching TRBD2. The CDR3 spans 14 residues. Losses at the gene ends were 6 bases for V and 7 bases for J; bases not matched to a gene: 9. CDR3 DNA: TGTGCCAGCAGCCTTACTAGCGGGGCCCGGGAGCAGTACTTC. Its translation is CASSLTSGAREQYF.

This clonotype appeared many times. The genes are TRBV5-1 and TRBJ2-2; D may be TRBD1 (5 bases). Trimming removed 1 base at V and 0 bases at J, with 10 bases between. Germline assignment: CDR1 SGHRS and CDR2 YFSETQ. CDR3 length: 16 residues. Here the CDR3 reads CASSLMTAANTGELFF. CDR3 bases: TGCGCCAGCAGCTTGATGACAGCCGCGAACACCGGGGAGCTGTTTTTT.

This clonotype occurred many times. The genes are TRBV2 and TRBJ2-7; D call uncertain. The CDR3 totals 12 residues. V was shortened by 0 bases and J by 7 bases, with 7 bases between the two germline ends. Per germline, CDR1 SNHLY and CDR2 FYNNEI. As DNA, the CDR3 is TGTGCCAGCAGTGAAGCGAGAAGGGAGCAGTACTTC. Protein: CASSEARREQYF.

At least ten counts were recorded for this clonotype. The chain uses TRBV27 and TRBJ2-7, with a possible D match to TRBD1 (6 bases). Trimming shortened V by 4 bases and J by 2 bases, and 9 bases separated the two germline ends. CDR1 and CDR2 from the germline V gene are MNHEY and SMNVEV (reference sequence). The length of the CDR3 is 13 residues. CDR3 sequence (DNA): TGTGCCAGCAGTTCAACAGGGCCCTACGAGCAGTACTTC. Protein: CASSSTGPYEQYF.

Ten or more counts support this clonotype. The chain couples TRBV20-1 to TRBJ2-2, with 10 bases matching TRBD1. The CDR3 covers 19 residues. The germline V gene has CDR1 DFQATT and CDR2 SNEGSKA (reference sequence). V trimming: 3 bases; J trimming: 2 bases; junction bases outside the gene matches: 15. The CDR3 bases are TGCAGTGCTAGCAAACGGGGACAGGGGAGAGTAAGAAACACCGGGGAGCTGTTTTTT. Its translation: CSASKRGQGRVRNTGELFF.